This T cell receptor (beta chain) was obtained from a study of blood T cell repertoires in COVID-19. The overall study: Italy, Spain and the United States were the sources of the convalescent and acute COVID-19 samples. Sources were T cells, B-cell-depleted T cells, or PBMCs; the material itself was cDNA or gDNA.

This CDR3 comprises 15 residues. V trimming: 4 bases; J trimming: 2 bases; junction bases outside the gene matches: 4. Germline values: CDR1 MNHEY, CDR2 SVGAGI. Per the original data handling: How many nucleated cells were present was estimated from reference gene primer amplification. Produced via immunoSEQ multiplex PCR; TCRdb's table is partial and in-frame only. V and J calls and clone size are copied from that table; D and trimming were computed from the DNA. The data contain 300,000 to 450,000 clones, around 87% of them seen just once; the ten biggest clones take up under 3%. Sequenced: peripheral blood. The chain uses TRBV6-5 and TRBJ2-7, with TRBD2 matching 11 bases. The receptor comes from a human donor in a cohort sampled during active COVID-19. This CDR3 is CASSSLTSGAYEQYF. CDR3 coding DNA: TGTGCCAGCAGTTCCCTGACTAGCGGGGCCTACGAGCAGTACTTC.